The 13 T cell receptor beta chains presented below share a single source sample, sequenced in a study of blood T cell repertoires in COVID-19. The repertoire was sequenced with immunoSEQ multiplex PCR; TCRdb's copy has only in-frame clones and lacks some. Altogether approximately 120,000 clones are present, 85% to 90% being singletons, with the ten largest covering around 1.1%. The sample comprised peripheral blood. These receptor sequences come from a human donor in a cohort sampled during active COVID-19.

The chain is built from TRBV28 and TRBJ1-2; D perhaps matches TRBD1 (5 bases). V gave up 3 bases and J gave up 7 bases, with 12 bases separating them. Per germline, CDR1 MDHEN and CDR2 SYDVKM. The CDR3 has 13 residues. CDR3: CASSLGGIPGYTF. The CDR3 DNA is TGTGCCAGCAGTTTGGGGGGGATCCCTGGCTACACCTTC.

Written as DNA, the CDR3 is TGTGCCAGCAGCCACCTTGTGGGCAAAGGCGACGAGCAGTACTTC. It yields the protein CASSHLVGKGDEQYF. The chain joins TRBV4-2 to TRBJ2-7; D unclear. V was shortened by 3 bases and J by 5 bases, with 17 bases between the two germline ends. Per germline, CDR1 LGHNA and CDR2 YNFKEQ. This CDR3 contains 15 residues.

CDR3 sequence reads: CASSPQTDTEAFF. CDR3 nucleotide sequence: TGTGCCAGCAGCCCGCAGACAGACACTGAAGCTTTCTTT. The gene calls are TRBV4-2 and TRBJ1-1, with a weak D call TRBD1 (5 bases). The germline V gene encodes CDR1 LGHNA and CDR2 YNFKEQ. The CDR3 runs 13 residues. V lost 4 bases and J 3 bases, leaving 9 bases between the germline ends.

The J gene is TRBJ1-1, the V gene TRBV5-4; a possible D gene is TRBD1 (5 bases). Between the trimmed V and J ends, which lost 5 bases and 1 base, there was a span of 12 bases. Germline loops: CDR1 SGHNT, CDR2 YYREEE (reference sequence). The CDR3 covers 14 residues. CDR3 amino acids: CASSTAGQNTEAFF. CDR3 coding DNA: TGTGCCAGCAGTACGGCAGGACAGAACACTGAAGCTTTCTTT.

The CDR3 loop reads CASSQTPYRTTDTQYF. The CDR3 nucleotides read TGTGCCAGCAGCCAGACCCCCTACAGGACCACAGATACGCAGTATTTT. The chain couples TRBV7-2 to TRBJ2-3, with D perhaps TRBD1 (5 bases). The V end lost 5 bases, the J end lost 2 bases, and 17 bases lay between the germline ends. This CDR3 has 16 residues. Per germline, CDR1 SGHTA and CDR2 FQGNSA.

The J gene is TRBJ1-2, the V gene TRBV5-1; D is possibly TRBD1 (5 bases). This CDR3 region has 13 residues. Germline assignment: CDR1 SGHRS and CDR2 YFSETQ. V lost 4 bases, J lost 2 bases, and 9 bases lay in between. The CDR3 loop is CASSLDTNYGYTF. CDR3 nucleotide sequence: TGCGCCAGCAGCCTGGACACCAACTATGGCTACACCTTC.

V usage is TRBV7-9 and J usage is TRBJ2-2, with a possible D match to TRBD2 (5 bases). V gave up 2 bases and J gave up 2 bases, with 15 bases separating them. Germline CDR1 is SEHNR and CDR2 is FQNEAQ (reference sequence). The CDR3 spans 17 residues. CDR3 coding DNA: TGTGCCAGCAGCTTATCGCTCTCCGGGATTAACACCGGGGAGCTGTTTTTT. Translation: CASSLSLSGINTGELFF.

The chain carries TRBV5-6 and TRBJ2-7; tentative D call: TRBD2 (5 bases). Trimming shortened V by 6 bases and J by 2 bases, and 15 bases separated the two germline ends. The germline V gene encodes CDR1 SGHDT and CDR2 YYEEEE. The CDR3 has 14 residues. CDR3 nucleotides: TGTGCCAGCACGAGCCCCGGGGAAACCTACGAGCAGTACTTC. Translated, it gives CASTSPGETYEQYF.

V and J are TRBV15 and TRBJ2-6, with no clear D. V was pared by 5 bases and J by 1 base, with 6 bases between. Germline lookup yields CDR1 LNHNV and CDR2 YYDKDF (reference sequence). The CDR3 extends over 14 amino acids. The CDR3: CATSPQSGANVLTF. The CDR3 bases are TGTGCCACCAGCCCACAGTCTGGGGCCAACGTCCTGACTTTC.

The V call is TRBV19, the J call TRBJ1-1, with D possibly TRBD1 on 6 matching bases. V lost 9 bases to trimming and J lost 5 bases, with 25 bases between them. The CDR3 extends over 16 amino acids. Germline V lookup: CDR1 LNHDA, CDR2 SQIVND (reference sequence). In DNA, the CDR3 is TGTGCCAGAGTAGTACCGATCCAGGGGTTTGGGACTGAAGCTTTCTTT. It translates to CARVVPIQGFGTEAFF.

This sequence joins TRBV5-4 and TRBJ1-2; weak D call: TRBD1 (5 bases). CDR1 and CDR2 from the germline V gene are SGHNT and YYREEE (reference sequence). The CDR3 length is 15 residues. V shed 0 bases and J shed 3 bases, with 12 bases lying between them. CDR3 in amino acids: CASSLESQGHYGYTF. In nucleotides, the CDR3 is TGTGCCAGCAGCTTGGAGTCCCAGGGTCACTATGGCTACACCTTC.

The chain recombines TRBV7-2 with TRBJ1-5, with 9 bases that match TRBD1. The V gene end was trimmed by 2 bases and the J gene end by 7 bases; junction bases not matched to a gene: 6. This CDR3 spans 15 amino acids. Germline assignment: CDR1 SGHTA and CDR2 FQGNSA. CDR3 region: CASSLRGQGSQPQHF. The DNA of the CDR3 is TGTGCCAGCAGCTTACGGGGACAGGGAAGCCAGCCCCAGCATTTT.

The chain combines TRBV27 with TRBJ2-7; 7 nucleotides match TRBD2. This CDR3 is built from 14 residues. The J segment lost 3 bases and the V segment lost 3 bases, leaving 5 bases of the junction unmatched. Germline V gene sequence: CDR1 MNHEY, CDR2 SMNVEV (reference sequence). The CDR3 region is CASSFGGGFYEQYF. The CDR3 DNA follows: TGTGCCAGCAGTTTCGGGGGAGGGTTCTACGAGCAGTACTTC.